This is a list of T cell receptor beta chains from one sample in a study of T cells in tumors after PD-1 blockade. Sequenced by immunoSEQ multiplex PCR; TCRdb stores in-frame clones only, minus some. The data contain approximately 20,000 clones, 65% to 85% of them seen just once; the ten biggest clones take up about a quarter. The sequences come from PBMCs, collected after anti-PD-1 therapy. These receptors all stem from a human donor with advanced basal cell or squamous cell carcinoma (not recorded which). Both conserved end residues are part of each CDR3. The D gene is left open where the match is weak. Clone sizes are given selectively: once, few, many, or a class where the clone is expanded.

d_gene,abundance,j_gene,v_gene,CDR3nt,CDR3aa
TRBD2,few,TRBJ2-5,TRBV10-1,TGCGCCAGCAGTTCCCCTAGCGGGGGGGACCAAGAGACCCAGTACTTC,CASSSPSGGDQETQYF
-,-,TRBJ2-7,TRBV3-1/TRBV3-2,TGTGCCAGCAGCCAAGGTTCTACCACCTACGAGCAGTACTTC,CASSQGSTTYEQYF
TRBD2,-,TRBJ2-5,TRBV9,TGTGCCAGCAGCGTAGGACTAGCGGACGCGCAAGAGACCCAGTACTTC,CASSVGLADAQETQYF
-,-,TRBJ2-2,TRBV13,TGTGCCAGCAGCTCGGAGGGTCCGTGGCAGAAAGGGACCGGGGAGCTGTTTTTT,CASSSEGPWQKGTGELFF
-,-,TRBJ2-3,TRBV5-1,TGCGCCAGCAGCAGCGCAGATACGCAGTATTTT,CASSSADTQYF
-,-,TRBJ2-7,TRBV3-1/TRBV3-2,TGTGCCAGCAGCCAAGTTCGATACGAGCAGTACTTC,CASSQVRYEQYF
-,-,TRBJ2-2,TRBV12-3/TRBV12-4,TGTGCCAGCAGTACGTACCGGGAGCTGTTTTTT,CASSTYRELFF
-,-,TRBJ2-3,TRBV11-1,TGTGCCAGCAGCGAAGCAGATACGCAGTATTTT,CASSEADTQYF
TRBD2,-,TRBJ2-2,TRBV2,TGTGCCAGCAGCCAGGGACTAGCGGGGGGCGGTACCGGGGAGCTGTTTTTT,CASSQGLAGGGTGELFF
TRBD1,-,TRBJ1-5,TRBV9,TGTGCCAGCAGCGTCACAGGGGCCCGGCAGCCCCAGCATTTT,CASSVTGARQPQHF
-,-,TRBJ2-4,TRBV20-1,TGCAGTGCTAGAACCCCATTTAATCAGTACTTC,CSARTPFNQYF
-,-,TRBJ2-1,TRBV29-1,TGCAGCGTTGGGGTAGCCCCCGAGCAGTTCTTC,CSVGVAPEQFF
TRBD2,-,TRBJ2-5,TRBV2,TGTGCCAGCAGTGTCCGGGAGGGGTGGGGTCAGACCCAGTACTTC,CASSVREGWGQTQYF
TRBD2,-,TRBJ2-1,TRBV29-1,TGCAGCGGCCTAGCGGGGGGATTCTACAATGAGCAGTTCTTC,CSGLAGGFYNEQFF
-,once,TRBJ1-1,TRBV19,TGTGCCAGTAGTCGCGATTCTGCCGGGACAGAAGCTTTCTTT,CASSRDSAGTEAFF
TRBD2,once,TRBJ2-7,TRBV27,TGTGCCAGCAGGGGGGGGGCTAGCGGGAGGAGGTACGAGCAGTACTTC,CASRGGASGRRYEQYF
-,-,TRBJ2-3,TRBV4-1,TGCGCCAGCAGCCAGATACTAGTTAGCACAGATACGCAGTATTTT,CASSQILVSTDTQYF
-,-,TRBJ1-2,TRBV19,TGTGCCAGTAGTGTGTCCGGGACATCGGAGGGCTACACCTTC,CASSVSGTSEGYTF
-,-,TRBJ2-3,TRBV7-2,TGTGCCAGCAGCTTAGAGGGCAGGGTAGAGACAGATACGCAGTATTTT,CASSLEGRVETDTQYF